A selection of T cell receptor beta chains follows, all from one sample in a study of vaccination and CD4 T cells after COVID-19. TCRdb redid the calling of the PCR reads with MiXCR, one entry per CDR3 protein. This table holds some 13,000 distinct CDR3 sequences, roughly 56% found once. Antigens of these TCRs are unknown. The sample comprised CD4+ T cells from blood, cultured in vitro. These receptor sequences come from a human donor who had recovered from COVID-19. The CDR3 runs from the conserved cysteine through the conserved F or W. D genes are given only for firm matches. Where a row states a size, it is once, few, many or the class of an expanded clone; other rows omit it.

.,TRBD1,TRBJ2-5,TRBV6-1,CASSGVGQGEETQYF,TGTGCCAGCAGCGGAGTGGGACAGGGAGAGGAGACCCAGTACTTC
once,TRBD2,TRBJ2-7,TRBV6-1,CASRPYGRTAGEQYF,TGTGCCAGCAGACCATACGGGAGGACCGCCGGCGAGCAGTACTTC
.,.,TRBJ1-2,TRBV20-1,CSAPGILYGYTF,TGCAGTGCTCCGGGGATACTCTATGGCTACACCTTC
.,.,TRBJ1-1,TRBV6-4,CASRQDRNTEAFF,TGTGCCAGCAGACAAGACAGGAACACTGAAGCTTTCTTT
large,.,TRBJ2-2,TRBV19,CASSTRTAWELFF,TGTGCCAGTAGTACGCGGACGGCCTGGGAGCTGTTTTTT
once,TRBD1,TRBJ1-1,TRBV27,CASSLRQGAGDTEAFF,TGTGCCAGCAGTTTGAGACAGGGGGCAGGCGACACTGAAGCTTTCTTT
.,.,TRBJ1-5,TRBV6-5,CASSYSGVGNQPQHF,TGTGCCAGCAGTTACTCGGGGGTTGGCAATCAGCCCCAGCATTTT
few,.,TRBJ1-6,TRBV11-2,CASSSLNRGYNSPLHF,TGTGCCAGCAGCAGTTTAAATCGAGGCTATAATTCACCCCTCCACTTT
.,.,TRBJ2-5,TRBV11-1,CASSFRGVQGSGETQYF,TGTGCCAGCAGCTTCCGGGGGGTACAGGGGTCCGGAGAGACCCAGTACTTC
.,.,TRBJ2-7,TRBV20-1,CSASRTPALTYEQYF,TGCAGTGCTAGTAGGACTCCAGCGCTTACCTACGAGCAGTACTTC
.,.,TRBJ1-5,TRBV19,CASSISNRQPQHF,TGTGCCAGTAGTATATCGAATCGTCAGCCCCAGCATTTT
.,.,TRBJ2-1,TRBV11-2,CASRQDLNNEQFF,TGTGCCAGCAGACAAGACCTGAACAATGAGCAGTTCTTC
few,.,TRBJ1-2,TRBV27,CASSHGPYGYTF,TGTGCCAGCAGTCATGGTCCTTATGGCTACACCTTC
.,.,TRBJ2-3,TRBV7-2,CASSLVSLSTDTQYF,TGTGCCAGCAGCTTAGTTAGCCTGAGCACAGATACGCAGTATTTT
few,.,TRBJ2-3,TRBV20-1,CSAPSSQGLTDTQYF,TGCAGTGCTCCCTCTTCACAGGGTTTAACAGATACGCAGTATTTT
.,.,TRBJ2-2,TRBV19,CASSIDVRPPGAGELFF,TGTGCCAGTAGTATAGATGTAAGACCCCCGGGCGCCGGGGAGCTGTTTTTT
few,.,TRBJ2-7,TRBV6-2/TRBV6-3,CASTTSIYEQYF,TGTGCCAGCACTACGTCAATCTACGAGCAGTACTTC
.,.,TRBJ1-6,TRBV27,CASSLSNYNSPLHF,TGTGCCAGCAGTTTGAGCAACTATAATTCACCCCTCCACTTT
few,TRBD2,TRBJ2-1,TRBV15,CATSSASGSYNEQFF,TGTGCCACCAGCAGCGCTAGCGGGAGCTACAATGAGCAGTTCTTC
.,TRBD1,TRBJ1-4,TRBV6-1,CASSRFTGVPERLFF,TGTGCCAGCAGTAGATTTACAGGGGTGCCGGAAAGACTGTTTTTT
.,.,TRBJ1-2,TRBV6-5,CASSYPPTGFLLYGYTF,TGTGCCAGCAGTTACCCCCCGACAGGCTTCCTCCTCTATGGCTACACCTTC
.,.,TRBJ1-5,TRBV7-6,CASSRGGNQPQHF,TGTGCCAGCAGCCGAGGGGGCAATCAGCCCCAGCATTTT
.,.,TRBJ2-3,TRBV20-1,CSARGALDTQYF,TGCAGTGCCCGAGGCGCCCTAGATACGCAGTATTTT
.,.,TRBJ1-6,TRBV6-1,CASSTSDNFYSPLHF,TGTGCCAGCAGTACCTCGGACAATTTTTACTCACCCCTCCACTTT
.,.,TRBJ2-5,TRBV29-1,CSVERVGGETQYF,TGCAGCGTTGAGAGAGTGGGAGGCGAGACCCAGTACTTC
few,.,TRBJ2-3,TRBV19,CASSLGLNPQYF,TGTGCCAGTAGTCTGGGGTTGAATCCGCAGTATTTT
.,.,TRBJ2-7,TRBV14,CASSQGQGSLRQYF,TGTGCCAGCAGCCAAGGTCAGGGATCTCTACGGCAGTACTTC
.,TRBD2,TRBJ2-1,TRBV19,CASSTSGKRQFF,TGTGCCAGTAGTACTAGCGGGAAGAGGCAGTTCTTC
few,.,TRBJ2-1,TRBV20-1,CSAIAFPYNEQFF,TGCAGTGCTATTGCCTTTCCCTACAATGAGCAGTTCTTC
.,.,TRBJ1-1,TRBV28,CASTRTANTEAFF,TGTGCCAGCACAAGGACGGCCAACACTGAAGCTTTCTTT
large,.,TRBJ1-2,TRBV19,CASTLVGNYGYTF,TGTGCCAGTACCCTCGTGGGAAACTATGGCTACACCTTC
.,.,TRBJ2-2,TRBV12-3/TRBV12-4,CASSFGRGTAGELFF,TGTGCCAGCAGTTTCGGCAGGGGGACTGCCGGGGAGCTGTTTTTT
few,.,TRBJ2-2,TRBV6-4,CASSLDGNTGELFF,TGTGCCAGCAGTTTGGACGGAAACACCGGGGAGCTGTTTTTT
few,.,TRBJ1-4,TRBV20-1,CSARVNEKLFF,TGCAGTGCTAGAGTGAATGAAAAACTGTTTTTT
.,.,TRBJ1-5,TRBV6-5,CASSYSSRVDQPQHF,TGTGCCAGCAGTTACTCGAGCAGGGTTGATCAGCCCCAGCATTTT
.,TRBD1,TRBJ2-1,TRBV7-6,CASSFYRGEQFF,TGTGCCAGCAGCTTCTACAGGGGGGAGCAGTTCTTC
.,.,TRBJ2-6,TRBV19,CASSRGQINSGANVLTF,TGTGCCAGTAGTAGAGGACAGATTAACTCTGGGGCCAACGTCCTGACTTTC
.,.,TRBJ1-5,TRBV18,CASSELTVNQPQHF,TGTGCCAGCTCAGAATTGACGGTAAATCAGCCCCAGCATTTT
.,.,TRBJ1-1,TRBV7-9,CASSLGRGNTEAFF,TGTGCCAGCAGCTTGGGCAGGGGGAACACTGAAGCTTTCTTT
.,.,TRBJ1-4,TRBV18,CASSPGGVGEKLFF,TGTGCCAGCTCACCGGGTGGAGTAGGGGAAAAACTGTTTTTT
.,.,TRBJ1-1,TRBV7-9,CASSPWRENTEAFF,TGTGCCAGCAGCCCGTGGCGGGAGAACACTGAAGCTTTCTTT
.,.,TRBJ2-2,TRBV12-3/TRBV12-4,CASSLMDLNTGELFF,TGTGCCAGCAGTTTGATGGACTTGAACACCGGGGAGCTGTTTTTT
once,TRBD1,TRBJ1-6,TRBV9,CASSQQGNSPLHF,TGTGCCAGCAGCCAACAGGGGAATTCACCCCTCCACTTT
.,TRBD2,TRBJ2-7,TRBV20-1,CSARSPPGLAGASSYEQYF,TGCAGTGCTAGATCACCCCCGGGACTAGCGGGAGCCAGCTCCTACGAGCAGTACTTC
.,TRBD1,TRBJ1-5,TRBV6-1,CASGALQGGLNQPQHF,TGTGCCAGCGGGGCCCTACAGGGGGGCCTCAATCAGCCCCAGCATTTT
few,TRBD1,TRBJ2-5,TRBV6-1,CASTPMSGQGPQETQYF,TGTGCCAGCACCCCAATGTCGGGACAGGGTCCCCAAGAGACCCAGTACTTC
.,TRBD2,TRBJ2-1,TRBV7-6,CASSPRLAESYNEQFF,TGTGCCAGCAGCCCCCGACTAGCGGAATCCTACAATGAGCAGTTCTTC
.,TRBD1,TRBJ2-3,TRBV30,CAWSLNLGQGGGTDTQYF,TGTGCCTGGAGTCTCAACTTGGGACAGGGAGGGGGCACAGATACGCAGTATTTT
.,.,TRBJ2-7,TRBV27,CASRRALSYEQYF,TGTGCCAGCCGACGGGCCCTCTCCTACGAGCAGTACTTC
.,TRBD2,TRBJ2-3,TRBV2,CASSRAGGGDTQYF,TGTGCCAGCAGTCGAGCGGGAGGTGGGGATACGCAGTATTTT
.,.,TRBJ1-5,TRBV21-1,CASSKGRITSSNQPQHF,TGTGCCAGCAGCAAAGGCAGGATTACTTCTAGCAATCAGCCCCAGCATTTT
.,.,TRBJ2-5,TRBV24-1,CATSDLEGRGQETQYF,TGTGCCACCAGTGATTTAGAAGGCAGGGGCCAAGAGACCCAGTACTTC
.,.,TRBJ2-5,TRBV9,CASASGAGETQYF,TGTGCCAGCGCATCAGGTGCGGGAGAGACCCAGTACTTC